This T cell receptor beta chain was sequenced for a study of response to subunit inactivated influenza vaccine. MiXCR, run by TCRdb on the RT-PCR reads, gives a single entry per CDR3 protein. This table has some 500,000 distinct CDR3 sequences, roughly 25% appearing once. The CDR3 covers 16 residues. Trimming removed 3 bases from V and 5 bases from J; junction bases left unmatched: 9. Germline values: CDR1 MGHRA, CDR2 YSYEKL. The table lists this clonotype with a few counts. Its target is not known. Regarding the study as a whole: The authors proposed limited new T cell recruitment per seasonal influenza vaccination.

The TCR sequence derives from a man aged 45-65 years who received an inactivated influenza vaccine. The chain couples TRBV4-1 to TRBJ1-4, with 7 bases lining up with TRBD1. The input for sequencing was CD4+ T cells sorted from PBMCs, taken approximately 5 days after vaccination. CDR3 bases: TGCGCCAGCAGCCAGCGACCGGGACAGTCGAATGAAAAACTGTTTTTT. Protein product: CASSQRPGQSNEKLFF.